Each of the 32 T cell receptor beta chains below was sequenced from the same sample in a study of T-cell reconstitution after alpha-beta-depleted transplantation in children. The TCRbeta library incorporated unique molecular identifiers. TCRdb recomputed calls from the PCR reads with MiXCR, one row per CDR3 protein. The data contain over 450,000 distinct CDR3 sequences, 10% to 13% of them singletons. The sequenced sample was PBMCs, obtained before TCRalphabeta/CD19-depleted stem cell transplant. The origin of the receptors is a child under 10 years old with inherited bone marrow failure, due to receive a stem cell transplant.

The V and J genes are TRBV20-1 and TRBJ1-2; 7 bases are shared with TRBD1. The trim removed 5 bases at V and 8 bases at J, leaving 11 bases unmatched. The V gene's germline CDR1 is DFQATT and CDR2 SNEGSKA (reference sequence). This CDR3 has 13 residues. The CDR3 is CSAPEGARKGYTF. The CDR3 DNA is TGCAGTGCTCCGGAGGGGGCGAGGAAAGGCTACACCTTC.

This chain uses TRBV5-1 with TRBJ2-7; TRBD2 agrees at 9 bases. The CDR3 covers 16 residues. Germline values: CDR1 SGHRS, CDR2 YFSETQ. V was pared by 4 bases and J by 3 bases, with 11 bases of the junction left unmatched. Written as DNA, the CDR3 is TGCGCCAGCAGCCTCACGTCCGCTAGCGGGAACTACGAGCAGTACTTC. Protein: CASSLTSASGNYEQYF.

The table lists this clonotype with a few counts. The CDR3 protein is CASSLIGTGFSYEQYF. For the CDR3, the DNA is TGTGCCAGCAGTTTAATCGGCACGGGGTTCTCCTACGAGCAGTACTTC. The chain recombines TRBV27 with TRBJ2-7, with D perhaps TRBD2 (5 bases). CDR3 size: 16 residues. The germline CDR1 and CDR2 sequences are MNHEY and SMNVEV (reference sequence). V lost 2 bases and J lost 0, with 14 bases in between.

There are many counts of this clonotype. The rearrangement uses TRBV5-1 and TRBJ1-6; D gene unclear. CDR3 length: 13 amino acids. V lost 1 base to trimming and J lost 6 bases, with 5 bases between them. Per the germline V gene, CDR1 is SGHRS and CDR2 is YFSETQ. Here the CDR3 DNA reads TGCGCCAGCAGCTTGTGGAGTAATTCACCCCTCCACTTT. This encodes CASSLWSNSPLHF.

This clonotype has only a few counts. CDR3 protein: CASSQGRTSISYEQYF. As DNA, the CDR3 is TGTGCCAGCAGCCAGGGCCGGACTAGCATTTCCTACGAGCAGTACTTC. V gene TRBV5-4 combines with J gene TRBJ2-7; 8 bases map to TRBD2. The V and J ends lost 4 bases and 1 base, in that order; junction bases with no gene match: 10. The CDR3 extends over 16 amino acids. Germline CDR1 and CDR2: SGHNT and YYREEE (reference sequence).

At least ten counts were recorded for this clonotype. The chain uses TRBV6-1 and TRBJ2-1; TRBD1 matches at 7 bases. V lost 8 bases to trimming and J lost 9 bases; unmatched junction nucleotides: 10. This CDR3 region has 13 residues. Germline assignment: CDR1 MNHNS and CDR2 SASEGT. The DNA for the CDR3 is TGTGCCAGCGCAGACAGGGTTCAGGGTGAGCAGTTCTTC. It encodes CASADRVQGEQFF.

This clonotype appeared many times. The chain carries TRBV5-1 and TRBJ2-7, with D possibly TRBD1 on 5 matching bases. Germline lookup yields CDR1 SGHRS and CDR2 YFSETQ. The CDR3 covers 15 residues. Trimming took 4 bases from V and 0 from J, leaving 14 bases between them. CDR3 sequence reads: CASSNHDSDSYEQYF. The CDR3 DNA reads as TGCGCCAGCAGCAACCATGACAGTGACTCCTACGAGCAGTACTTC. Complete variable domain (other parts from reference TRBV5-1 and TRBJ2-7): KAGVTQTPRYLIKTRGQQVTLSCSPISGHRSVSWYQQTPGQGLQFLFEYFSETQRNKGNFPGRFSGRQFSNSRSEMNVSTLELGDSALYLCASSNHDSDSYEQYFGPGTRLTVT.

This clonotype was found many times. The chain couples TRBV6-5 to TRBJ2-1, with TRBD2 identical over 14 bases. This CDR3 region has 14 residues. The germline CDR1 and CDR2 sequences are MNHEY and SVGAGI. V shed 6 bases and J 14 bases; nucleotides not matched to a gene: 9. The CDR3 DNA sequence: TGTGCCAGCAGGATGACTAGCGGGAGGGCCGTCGAGTTCTTC. Translated: CASRMTSGRAVEFF.

This clonotype was seen many times. The rearrangement uses TRBV12-3 or TRBV12-4 and TRBJ2-5; 9 bases align to TRBD1. The CDR3 has 14 residues. With 3 bases clipped from V and 7 bases from J, the junction kept 6 bases outside the gene matches. The DNA of the CDR3 is TGTGCCAGCAGTTTGCGACAGGGGGAGAGGACCCAGTACTTC. This gives the protein CASSLRQGERTQYF.

This clonotype has only a few counts. The chain uses TRBV15 and TRBJ2-6; TRBD2 might be the D (5 bases). The CDR3 spans 19 residues. Trimming stripped 3 bases from V and 0 bases from J, with 18 bases between. CDR1 and CDR2 from the germline V gene are LNHNV and YYDKDF (reference sequence). The CDR3 sequence: CATSSPAVGVSSGANVLTF. In DNA form, the CDR3 reads TGTGCCACCAGCAGCCCTGCGGTGGGAGTTTCCTCTGGGGCCAACGTCCTGACTTTC.

Notes on this clonotype: A read error may explain this, as a much larger clone is one base away. This chain joins TRBV4-3 and TRBJ2-1; the D gene is possibly TRBD2 (5 bases). The V end lost 3 bases, the J end lost 9 bases, and 12 bases lay between the germline ends. The CDR3 runs 13 residues. From germline, CDR1 is LGHNA and CDR2 YSLEER. The CDR3 region is CASSHGRSGEQFF. In DNA, the CDR3 is TGCGCCAGCAGCCATGGGAGAAGCGGTGAGCAGTTCTTC.

At least ten counts were recorded for this clonotype. V usage is TRBV3-1 and J usage is TRBJ2-5; 7 bases fit TRBD1. The V and J ends lost 3 bases and 2 bases, in that order; junction bases with no gene match: 15. The CDR3 runs 18 residues. Germline V gene lookup returns CDR1 LGHDT and CDR2 YNNKEL (reference sequence). In DNA, the CDR3 is TGTGCCAGCAGCCATAGGGACAGTGCGGCTCCTTCTCAAGAGACCCAGTACTTC. The encoded protein is CASSHRDSAAPSQETQYF.

The sample holds many counts of this clonotype. The chain recombines TRBV12-3 or TRBV12-4 with TRBJ2-7; 10 bases agree with TRBD2. V gave up 6 bases and J gave up 4 bases; unmatched junction bases: 6. The CDR3 is 14 residues long. CDR3 sequence (DNA): TGTGCCAGCAGAGCTAGCGGGAGAAGGTACGAGCAGTACTTC. This gives the protein CASRASGRRYEQYF.

This clonotype was observed at least ten times. V is TRBV21-1 and J is TRBJ2-2; TRBD1, the D gene given by the table, was not confirmed from the DNA. TRBV21-1 is shown as a pseudogene. The CDR3 spans 19 residues. In DNA, the CDR3 is TGTGCCAGCAGCAGAATGAGTCACAAGGGCAGGGGGAACACCGGGGAGCTGTTTTTT. Translated, it gives CASSRMSHKGRGNTGELFF.

At least ten counts were recorded for this clonotype. V is TRBV3-1 and J is TRBJ2-1; tentatively, D is TRBD1 or TRBD2 (5 bases each). V gave up 5 bases and J gave up 8 bases, with 19 bases separating them. Looked up from germline, CDR1 is LGHDT and CDR2 is YNNKEL (reference sequence). The CDR3 covers 15 residues. CDR3 residues: CASSFRLARDDEQFF. DNA of the CDR3: TGTGCCAGCAGCTTCCGGTTAGCAAGGGACGATGAGCAGTTCTTC.

The sample holds many counts of this clonotype. The V call is TRBV29-1, the J call TRBJ1-2; D gene ambiguous. The CDR3 extends over 12 amino acids. Trimming shortened V by 7 bases and J by 3 bases, and 12 bases separated the two germline ends. Germline V gives CDR1 SQVTM, CDR2 ANQGSEA. The CDR3 nucleotides are TGCAGCGCCAACGGTGGGGACTATGGCTACACCTTC. It yields the protein CSANGGDYGYTF.

This clonotype was counted at least ten times. This chain uses TRBV20-1 with TRBJ2-3; the D is unclear. CDR3 length: 13 amino acids. Germline V gene lookup returns CDR1 DFQATT and CDR2 SNEGSKA (reference sequence). V was shortened by 3 bases and J by 2 bases, with 9 bases between the two germline ends. CDR3 amino acids: CSARKRNTDTQYF. The CDR3 nucleotides are TGCAGTGCTAGGAAGCGTAACACAGATACGCAGTATTTT.

This clonotype has a single count. This may be a read error, as it is one base from a much larger clone. The chain links TRBV12-3 or TRBV12-4 to TRBJ2-2; D might be TRBD2 (5 bases). The CDR3 spans 17 residues. The CDR3 DNA is TGTGCCAGCAGTCCACCGGTTAATCTCTTGAACACCGGGGAGCTGTATTTT. It yields the protein CASSPPVNLLNTGELYF.

There are many counts of this clonotype. V gene TRBV29-1 combines with J gene TRBJ2-7; 7 bases are a match to TRBD1. The CDR3 totals 13 residues. Germline V CDR1 and CDR2: SQVTM, ANQGSEA. Unmatched junction bases numbered 5, after V lost 4 bases and J lost 2 bases. The CDR3 nucleotides read TGCAGCGTTGGAAAGGGGGCAACCTACGAGCAGTACTTC. It specifies CSVGKGATYEQYF.

This clonotype was detected a few times. The V call is TRBV5-4, the J call TRBJ1-1, with D uncertain. With 4 bases removed from V and 12 bases from J, the gap between germline ends came to 13 bases. This CDR3 spans 11 amino acids. The germline gives CDR1 SGHNT, CDR2 YYREEE (reference sequence). In nucleotides, the CDR3 is TGTGCCAGCAGCGCAAGGGAGGGAACTTTCTTT. Amino acid sequence: CASSAREGTFF.

On this clonotype itself: A much more abundant neighbour one base away suggests this may be a read error. The chain is built from TRBV29-1 and TRBJ2-7, with D maybe TRBD2 (8 bases). The CDR3 has 12 amino acids. Trimming pared 6 bases from V and 9 bases from J, leaving 18 bases between. Germline lookup yields CDR1 SQVTM and CDR2 ANQGSEA. CDR3 residues: CSVGTESGGQYF. The CDR3 coding sequence is TGCAGCGTGGGGACAGAAAGCGGGGGGCAGTACTTC.

This clonotype occurred many times. The chain has TRBV5-1 and TRBJ2-1, with 9 bases fitting TRBD2. Trimming removed 6 bases from V and 2 bases from J; junction bases left unmatched: 6. CDR1 is SGHRS, CDR2 YFSETQ, per germline. There are 15 residues in the CDR3. The CDR3 bases are TGCGCCAGCACGCTGTCTAGCGGGGCCTACAATGAGCAGTTCTTC. Protein product: CASTLSSGAYNEQFF.

This clonotype was counted at least ten times. The J gene is TRBJ2-2, the V gene TRBV3-1; the D gene is possibly TRBD2 (5 bases). V was pared by 2 bases and J by 7 bases, with 14 bases between. The germline CDR1 and CDR2 sequences are LGHDT and YNNKEL (reference sequence). This CDR3 spans 15 amino acids. The CDR3 is CASSQRLSGGGELFF. For the CDR3, the DNA is TGTGCCAGCAGCCAAAGGCTAAGTGGAGGCGGGGAGCTGTTTTTT.

The table lists this clonotype with many counts. The chain recombines TRBV15 with TRBJ2-7; 9 positions match TRBD2. There are 15 residues in the CDR3. Germline CDR1 reads LNHNV; CDR2 reads YYDKDF (reference sequence). Losses at the gene ends were 1 base for V and 3 bases for J; bases not matched to a gene: 4. For the CDR3, the DNA is TGTGCCACCAGCAGAGGTGTTAGCGGGAGCTACGAGCAGTACTTC. This encodes CATSRGVSGSYEQYF.

This clonotype was seen ten or more times. The V call is TRBV28, the J call TRBJ2-2; 7 nucleotides line up with TRBD1. The CDR3 covers 14 residues. Germline V gives CDR1 MDHEN, CDR2 SYDVKM. Trimming removed 4 bases from V and 4 bases from J; junction bases left unmatched: 3. The CDR3 here is CASSSGGATGELFF. In nucleotides, the CDR3 is TGTGCCAGCAGTTCAGGGGGAGCCACCGGGGAGCTGTTTTTT. The complete variable domain, with remaining parts taken from reference TRBV28 and TRBJ2-2, reads DVKVTQSSRYLVKRTGEKVFLECVQDMDHENMFWYRQDPGLGLRLIYFSYDVKMKEKGDIPEGYSVSREKKERFSLILESASTNQTSMYLCASSSGGATGELFFGEGSRLTVL.

Ten or more counts support this clonotype. The chain is built from TRBV7-9 and TRBJ2-7, with 8 bases identical to TRBD1. Losses at the gene ends were 6 bases for V and 2 bases for J; bases not matched to a gene: 9. Germline lookup yields CDR1 SEHNR and CDR2 FQNEAQ (reference sequence). The CDR3 is 15 amino acids. Here the CDR3 reads CASSIRDRSPYEQYF. CDR3 nucleotide sequence: TGTGCCAGCAGTATCCGGGACAGGAGCCCCTACGAGCAGTACTTC. The full variable domain, with the rest looked up from reference TRBV7-9 and TRBJ2-7, is DTGVSQNPRHKITKRGQNVTFRCDPISEHNRLYWYRQTLGQGPEFLTYFQNEAQLEKSRLLSDRFSAERPKGSFSTLEIQRTEQGDSAMYLCASSIRDRSPYEQYFGPGTRLTVT.

This clonotype was detected many times. This chain uses TRBV14 with TRBJ1-5; D remains ambiguous. The CDR3 loop spans 13 amino acids. Per the germline V gene, CDR1 is SGHDN and CDR2 is FVKESK. V dropped 1 base and J dropped 9 bases, with 10 bases sitting between them. In DNA, the CDR3 is TGTGCCAGCAGCCAAGCATCAGCAGGGCCCCAGCATTTT. Protein sequence: CASSQASAGPQHF.

This clonotype occurred many times. Here the CDR3 reads CASSQDRTGTSYEQYF. The CDR3, as DNA: TGCGCCAGCAGCCAAGATCGGACAGGGACCTCCTACGAGCAGTACTTC. The chain combines TRBV4-3 with TRBJ2-7; 8 nucleotides agree with TRBD1. CDR3 length: 16 amino acids. Germline CDR1 and CDR2: LGHNA and YSLEER. J lost 0 bases, V lost 0 bases, and 4 bases had no gene match.

Ten or more counts support this clonotype. This chain connects TRBV5-4 to TRBJ2-2; 14 bases are a match to TRBD2. The CDR3 is 20 residues long. CDR1 is SGHNT, CDR2 YYREEE, per germline (reference sequence). Germline trimming cut 3 bases from V and 6 bases from J; bases unmatched to any gene: 16. The CDR3 region has the DNA TGTGCCAGCAGCTCACCCGGGACTAGCGGGAGTTTGGGATTGTCCGGGGAGCTGTTTTTT. This gives the protein CASSSPGTSGSLGLSGELFF.

This clonotype was detected ten times or more. J is TRBJ2-3 and V is TRBV20-1; D unresolved. Trimming cost V 6 bases and J 2 bases, with 6 bases left between them. This CDR3 contains 11 residues. The germline CDR1 and CDR2 sequences are DFQATT and SNEGSKA (reference sequence). The CDR3 loop is CSARVTDTQYF. In DNA form, the CDR3 reads TGCAGTGCCCGGGTCACAGATACGCAGTATTTT.

This clonotype came up many times. J is TRBJ2-6 and V is TRBV5-5; D is uncertain. The CDR3 has 17 residues. Trimming stripped 0 bases from V and 3 bases from J, with 13 bases between. Germline-derived CDR1 and CDR2 are SGHKS and YYEKEE (reference sequence). CDR3 DNA sequence: TGTGCCAGCAGCTTGGACCTTGCTTTAGGTGGGGCCAACGTCCTGACTTTC. Its translation is CASSLDLALGGANVLTF.

This clonotype came up a few times. The chain links TRBV20-1 to TRBJ2-2; D is uncertain. The CDR3 has 14 amino acids. From germline, CDR1 is DFQATT and CDR2 SNEGSKA (reference sequence). V was cut by 6 bases and J by 3 bases, with 14 bases left in between. In nucleotides, the CDR3 is TGCAGTGCGGTTCCCTTAAGCTACACCGGGGAGCTGTTTTTT. Amino acid sequence: CSAVPLSYTGELFF.